The 18 T cell receptor beta chains in this list originate from one sample, sequenced in a study of identifying expanded T cells in peripheral blood (dated by TCRdb to the late 2010s). Libraries were made using the immunoSEQ multiplex PCR assay. The table comes from immuneACCESS by way of TCRdb, which keeps in-frame sequences with V and J called. Part of the clones is missing from these tables; in studies checked, under half for an unresolved V gene and the rest for unknown reasons. Present in this sample are tens of thousands of clones, roughly 86% of which were seen just once. The top ten clonotypes cover around a sixth of the sample. What was sequenced was blood. Receptors originate from a person between 18 and 70 years old in good health.

The chain is built from TRBV11-1 and TRBJ2-6; 7 bases line up with TRBD2. V was pared by 5 bases and J by 0 bases, with 10 bases of the junction left unmatched. Germline CDR1 is SGHAT and CDR2 is FQDESV (reference sequence). The CDR3 covers 18 residues. DNA for the CDR3: TGTGCCAGCAGCGAAATGCGGGGGTCAGACTCTGGGGCCAACGTCCTGACTTTC. Encoded protein: CASSEMRGSDSGANVLTF.

The rearrangement links TRBV19 to TRBJ1-3; D call uncertain. Trimming shortened V by 5 bases and J by 0 bases, and 11 bases separated the two germline ends. CDR1 and CDR2 from the germline V gene are LNHDA and SQIVND (reference sequence). The CDR3 contains 15 residues. The CDR3 bases are TGTGCCAGTAGTCCTCGGTTAAGCTCTGGAAACACCATATATTTT. It encodes CASSPRLSSGNTIYF.

The rearrangement uses TRBV4-3 and TRBJ1-3, with TRBD1 matching 7 bases. Germline CDR1 LGHNA, CDR2 YSLEER. CDR3 length: 17 residues. V lost 0 bases to trimming and J lost 6 bases; unmatched junction nucleotides: 11. The CDR3 DNA follows: TGCGCCAGCAGCCAAGAGCCTCAGACAGGGTCAGAAAACACCATATATTTT. Translation: CASSQEPQTGSENTIYF.

The J gene is TRBJ2-1, the V gene TRBV7-9, with 7 bases matching TRBD2. With V trimmed by 4 bases and J by 5 bases, 2 bases remained unmatched. The germline gives CDR1 SEHNR, CDR2 FQNEAQ (reference sequence). There are 13 residues in the CDR3. As DNA, the CDR3 is TGTGCCAGCAGCTCCCTAGCGGACAATGAGCAGTTCTTC. Amino acids: CASSSLADNEQFF. Using reference TRBV7-9 and TRBJ2-1 for the parts outside the CDR3, the full variable domain is DTGVSQNPRHKITKRGQNVTFRCDPISEHNRLYWYRQTLGQGPEFLTYFQNEAQLEKSRLLSDRFSAERPKGSFSTLEIQRTEQGDSAMYLCASSSLADNEQFFGPGTRLTVL.

This clone was detected a few times. In DNA form, the CDR3 reads TGTGCCAGCAGCTTATCCGGAATACGCGGGTTTCGTAACCCAACCGCCTACGAGCAGTACTTC. This gives the protein CASSLSGIRGFRNPTAYEQYF. The chain uses TRBV7-6 and TRBJ2-7; tentative D call: TRBD2 (5 bases). Germline V lookup: CDR1 SGHVS, CDR2 FNYEAQ. CDR3 size: 21 residues. Trimming removed 2 bases at V and 2 bases at J, with 31 bases between.

The V call is TRBV10-3, the J call TRBJ1-1; possibly TRBD1 for D (6 bases). The CDR3 spans 14 residues. Germline CDR1 and CDR2: ENHRY and SYGVKD. With 3 bases removed from V and 3 bases from J, the gap between germline ends came to 11 bases. The CDR3 reads CAISDIGQHTEAFF. CDR3 nucleotide sequence: TGTGCCATCAGTGATATCGGACAGCACACTGAAGCTTTCTTT.

This clone was counted between two and nine times. The genes are TRBV5-6 and TRBJ2-3, with 10 bases that match TRBD2. The junction had 14 bases not matched to a gene; V was cut back by 6 bases and J by 4 bases. The CDR3 is 17 residues long. Germline lookup yields CDR1 SGHDT and CDR2 YYEEEE. The CDR3 region is CASNGGLAGVWADTQYF. CDR3 nucleotide sequence: TGTGCCAGCAACGGGGGGCTAGCGGGAGTTTGGGCAGATACGCAGTATTTT. The full variable domain, with the rest looked up from reference TRBV5-6 and TRBJ2-3, is DAGVTQSPTHLIKTRGQQVTLRCSPKSGHDTVSWYQQALGQGPQFIFQYYEEEERQRGNFPDRFSGHQFPNYSSELNVNALLLGDSALYLCASNGGLAGVWADTQYFGPGTRLTVL.

On this clone itself: A far larger clone is one base from this, pointing to a likely read error. The chain recombines TRBV7-8 with TRBJ1-5; TRBD1 matches 7 bases. The CDR3 has 16 amino acids. The V gene end was trimmed by 5 bases and the J gene end by 5 bases; junction bases not matched to a gene: 12. Per germline, CDR1 SGHVS and CDR2 FQNEAQ. CDR3 sequence (DNA): TGTGCCAGCAGCCAAGACAGGGACAGCTCTTATCAGCCCCAGCATTTT. It encodes CASSQDRDSSYQPQHF.

The chain joins TRBV6-6 to TRBJ2-7; possibly TRBD1 for D (6 bases). Trimming left V 5 bases short and J 3 bases short, with 8 bases between. The germline CDR1 and CDR2 sequences are MNHNY and SVGAGI (reference sequence). The CDR3 consists of 12 residues. CDR3 amino acids: CASSEGDYEQYF. The CDR3 coding sequence is TGTGCCAGCAGTGAGGGGGACTACGAGCAGTACTTC.

The chain is built from TRBV11-1 and TRBJ1-1, with D tentatively TRBD1 (5 bases). V gave up 4 bases and J gave up 7 bases, with 16 bases separating them. The CDR3 covers 14 residues. Germline CDR1 and CDR2: SGHAT and FQDESV (reference sequence). CDR3: CASSSASGTGEAFF. The CDR3 bases are TGTGCCAGCAGCTCTGCCTCAGGGACGGGTGAAGCTTTCTTT.

This clone has more than one count but fewer than ten. The chain has TRBV10-3 and TRBJ2-1; the D gene is possibly TRBD2 (5 bases). The V end was cut by 10 bases, the J end by 2 bases, with 6 bases between. The CDR3 totals 11 residues. Germline CDR1 reads ENHRY; CDR2 reads SYGVKD. Here the CDR3 reads CATGTYNEQFF. In DNA form, the CDR3 reads TGTGCCACCGGGACCTACAATGAGCAGTTCTTC.

This clone was detected once. V usage is TRBV19 and J usage is TRBJ1-1, with D uncertain. Trimming left V 6 bases short and J 3 bases short, with 20 bases between. Per the germline V gene, CDR1 is LNHDA and CDR2 is SQIVND (reference sequence). This CDR3 is built from 16 residues. CDR3 bases: TGTGCCAGTAGGGCCAACAGCCTTAAAACCGACACTGAAGCTTTCTTT. It encodes CASRANSLKTDTEAFF.

This chain links TRBV28 with TRBJ1-3, with 7 bases lining up with TRBD1. The germline gives CDR1 MDHEN, CDR2 SYDVKM. V dropped 6 bases and J dropped 0; count of bases not matched to a gene: 8. The CDR3 runs 16 residues. CDR3 sequence reads: CASSVGTVSSGNTIYF. DNA for the CDR3: TGTGCCAGCAGCGTTGGGACAGTCAGCTCTGGAAACACCATATATTTT.

The V gene is TRBV28, the J gene TRBJ2-6, with TRBD1 identical over 7 bases. Germline V gives CDR1 MDHEN, CDR2 SYDVKM. The trim removed 1 base at V and 0 bases at J, leaving 15 bases unmatched. The CDR3 spans 21 residues. The DNA for the CDR3 is TGTGCCAGCAGTTTATTAATTCCCGACAGGGCTGATTTCTCTGGGGCCAACGTCCTGACTTTC. Its translation: CASSLLIPDRADFSGANVLTF. The variable domain in full, with the rest retrieved from reference TRBV28 and TRBJ2-6, is DVKVTQSSRYLVKRTGEKVFLECVQDMDHENMFWYRQDPGLGLRLIYFSYDVKMKEKGDIPEGYSVSREKKERFSLILESASTNQTSMYLCASSLLIPDRADFSGANVLTFGAGSRLTVL.

J is TRBJ2-1 and V is TRBV28; 9 bases match TRBD2. The CDR3 runs to 16 residues. The germline CDR1 and CDR2 sequences are MDHEN and SYDVKM. Germline trimming cut 6 bases from V and 5 bases from J; bases unmatched to any gene: 11. Here the CDR3 DNA reads TGTGCCAGCAGCCACCTAGCGGGATCGACCCACAATGAGCAGTTCTTC. It encodes CASSHLAGSTHNEQFF.

V and J are TRBV5-6 and TRBJ1-1; D is perhaps TRBD1 (5 bases). Per germline, CDR1 SGHDT and CDR2 YYEEEE. The CDR3 contains 16 residues. Trimming removed 0 bases from V and 0 bases from J, with 12 bases in between. CDR3 DNA: TGTGCCAGCAGCTTGGATCGGCCAGGGTTGAACACTGAAGCTTTCTTT. Translation gives CASSLDRPGLNTEAFF.

The chain joins TRBV7-6 to TRBJ2-5; maybe TRBD2 (6 bases). The CDR3 is made up of 15 amino acids. CDR1 and CDR2 from the germline V gene are SGHVS and FNYEAQ. The germline V and J ends were trimmed by 5 bases and 3 bases, with 16 bases remaining between them. Here the CDR3 DNA reads TGTGCCAGCAGCGCGACCGGGACTCGGGAAGAGACCCAGTACTTC. Protein: CASSATGTREETQYF.

The chain uses TRBV2 and TRBJ2-1, with 7 bases fitting TRBD1. The V gene end was trimmed by 6 bases and the J gene end by 10 bases; junction bases not matched to a gene: 6. Germline V gene data show CDR1 as SNHLY and CDR2 as FYNNEI. This CDR3 is built from 12 residues. The CDR3 coding sequence is TGTGCCAGCAGGGTACAGGGGCGCGAGCAGTTCTTC. Protein: CASRVQGREQFF.